A single T cell receptor beta chain is shown here with its context. Its antigen remains unidentified. The germline V gene has CDR1 SGHTA and CDR2 FQGTGA. V lost 1 base, J lost 3 bases, and 4 bases lay in between. The CDR3 consists of 13 residues. The sample is drawn from a study of early T cells in non-severe SARS-CoV-2 infection. Study at large: Sequencing input comprised bulk RNA from unsorted whole blood; chain pairing was not available.

Notes on the study in general: Matching against VDJdb likely underestimated virus-specific expansions, favoring anti-spike CD8.

Unique molecular identifier tags were affixed to discrete cDNA molecules. TCRdb processed the 5' RACE reads anew with MiXCR; each CDR3 protein has one entry. The sample carries 25,000 to 30,000 distinct CDR3 sequences, roughly 6% recorded once. This TCR was recovered from an adult who was a healthcare worker with PCR-confirmed SARS-CoV-2 infection or an uninfected control (not recorded which). The specimen sequenced was whole blood. The chain recombines TRBV7-3 with TRBJ2-1; unclear D gene. The CDR3 DNA follows: TGTGCCAGCAGCTTAAATAGCTACAATGAGCAGTTCTTC. Its translation: CASSLNSYNEQFF.